What follows are 14 T cell receptor beta chains derived from one specimen sequenced in a study of cytomegalovirus exposure and HLA in healthy donors. The study ran its PCR with 60 Vbeta and 13 Jbeta primers. Using immunoSEQ multiplex PCR, the repertoire was profiled, and TCRdb retains in-frame clones only, with some absent. The table includes 60,000 to 70,000 clones, around three quarters detected once. Sequences were obtained from PBMCs. The source of these receptors is a woman aged 25 to 45 in good health and CMV-seronegative.

The rearrangement links TRBV6-1 to TRBJ1-6, with D maybe TRBD1 (5 bases). Per the germline V gene, CDR1 is MNHNS and CDR2 is SASEGT. The CDR3 has 15 amino acids. V gave up 1 base and J gave up 9 bases, with 13 bases separating them. Here the CDR3 DNA reads TGTGCCAGCAGTGAAGGGGGCAGGGCTTCTTCACCCCTCCACTTT. Translating gives CASSEGGRASSPLHF.

In this sample, this clone turned up once. The rearrangement links TRBV19 to TRBJ2-7; 8 bases map to TRBD2. CDR1 is LNHDA, CDR2 SQIVND, per germline (reference sequence). V was clipped by 6 bases and J by 0 bases; unmatched bases: 10. The CDR3 is 16 amino acids. This chain's CDR3 is CASRRREGISSYEQYF. CDR3 bases: TGTGCCAGTAGGAGACGGGAGGGGATCAGCTCCTACGAGCAGTACTTC.

V usage is TRBV11-2 and J usage is TRBJ2-7, with 7 bases lining up with TRBD1. From germline, CDR1 is SGHAT and CDR2 FQNNGV. Unmatched junction bases numbered 11, after V lost 2 bases and J lost 4 bases. The CDR3 runs to 16 residues. The CDR3 protein is CASSLLLWDSLYEQYF. As DNA, the CDR3 is TGTGCCAGCAGCTTACTTCTATGGGACAGCCTTTACGAGCAGTACTTC.

This clone was counted a few times. The rearrangement uses TRBV19 and TRBJ1-5; 9 bases are a match to TRBD1. This CDR3 has 14 residues. CDR1 and CDR2 (germline): LNHDA, SQIVND (reference sequence). Losses at the gene ends were 7 bases for V and 7 bases for J; bases not matched to a gene: 8. This CDR3 is CASTPGQGRQPQHF. The CDR3 DNA reads TGTGCCAGTACCCCGGGACAGGGACGACAGCCCCAGCATTTT. The full variable domain, completed using reference TRBV19 and TRBJ1-5, is DGGITQSPKYLFRKEGQNVTLSCEQNLNHDAMYWYRQDPGQGLRLIYYSQIVNDFQKGDIAEGYSVSREKKESFPLTVTSAQKNPTAFYLCASTPGQGRQPQHFGDGTRLSIL.

This chain joins TRBV5-1 and TRBJ1-1; tentative D call: TRBD1 (6 bases). V was trimmed by 3 bases and J by 3 bases, leaving 18 bases between them. The CDR3 spans 16 residues. Germline V gives CDR1 SGHRS, CDR2 YFSETQ. In nucleotides, the CDR3 is TGCGCCAGCAGCTCGTCGATCGACAGGCTGGACACTGAAGCTTTCTTT. The encoded protein is CASSSSIDRLDTEAFF.

The CDR3 DNA is TGCGCCAGCAGCCAAGAAGCGGGCTCTGGGGCCAACGTCCTGACTTTC. It translates to CASSQEAGSGANVLTF. This sequence joins TRBV4-3 and TRBJ2-6; D might be TRBD2 (6 bases). This CDR3 comprises 16 residues. Between the trimmed V and J ends, which lost 0 bases and 0 bases, there was a span of 6 bases. Germline CDR1 and CDR2: LGHNA and YSLEER.

This chain connects TRBV19 to TRBJ1-1; no reliable D call. Trimming took 5 bases from V and 2 from J, leaving 9 bases between them. The CDR3 runs 13 residues. The germline V gene encodes CDR1 LNHDA and CDR2 SQIVND (reference sequence). Written as DNA, the CDR3 is TGTGCCAGTAGTTACTCACCTAACACTGAAGCTTTCTTT. It encodes CASSYSPNTEAFF.

V and J are TRBV7-9 and TRBJ2-1; possibly TRBD1 for D (6 bases). V dropped 6 bases and J dropped 3 bases, with 15 bases sitting between them. Germline V gene data show CDR1 as SEHNR and CDR2 as FQNEAQ (reference sequence). This CDR3 comprises 15 residues. The CDR3 DNA reads as TGTGCCAGCAGTCCAAGGACAGAAGACTACAATGAGCAGTTCTTC. As protein: CASSPRTEDYNEQFF.

The chain has TRBV30 and TRBJ2-7; 8 nucleotides agree with TRBD1. The V gene's germline CDR1 is GTSNPN and CDR2 SVGIG (reference sequence). V dropped 4 bases and J dropped 2; count of bases not matched to a gene: 4. The CDR3 runs to 13 residues. The CDR3 protein is CAWNTGGTYEQYF. In DNA form, the CDR3 reads TGTGCCTGGAATACAGGGGGTACCTACGAGCAGTACTTC. The entire variable domain, with the rest obtained from reference TRBV30 and TRBJ2-7, is as follows: SQTIHQWPATLVQPVGSPLSLECTVEGTSNPNLYWYRQAAGRGLQLLFYSVGIGQISSEVPQNLSASRPQDRQFILSSKKLLLSDSGFYLCAWNTGGTYEQYFGPGTRLTVT.

V is TRBV6-5 and J is TRBJ2-7; TRBD1 matches at 12 bases. This CDR3 is built from 14 residues. Germline CDR1 MNHEY, CDR2 SVGAGI. V lost 2 bases, J lost 7 bases, and 3 bases stayed unmatched. The CDR3 is CASSYGTGGVEQYF. CDR3 nucleotide sequence: TGTGCCAGCAGTTACGGGACAGGGGGCGTTGAGCAGTACTTC.

The J gene is TRBJ1-2, the V gene TRBV4-2; tentatively, D is TRBD1 (6 bases). V lost 2 bases, J lost 6 bases, and 25 bases lay in between. The germline V gene encodes CDR1 LGHNA and CDR2 YNFKEQ. This CDR3 has 18 amino acids. The CDR3 sequence is CASSQSLSGRGRRDGYTF. CDR3 sequence (DNA): TGTGCCAGCAGCCAATCCCTCTCCGGGCGGGGGCGCAGGGATGGCTACACCTTC.

This clone was recorded a few times. The chain recombines TRBV6-1 with TRBJ1-1, with a possible D match to TRBD1 (5 bases). Looked up from germline, CDR1 is MNHNS and CDR2 is SASEGT. The CDR3 covers 16 residues. The ends were cut back, 1 base at V and 1 base at J, with 13 bases in the middle. This chain's CDR3 is CASSEEGQSTNTEAFF. CDR3 sequence (DNA): TGTGCCAGCAGTGAAGAGGGGCAGTCTACGAACACTGAAGCTTTCTTT.

This clone was seen at least ten times. CDR3 amino acids: CASSPQVGLMNTEAFF. CDR3 nucleotide sequence: TGCGCCAGCAGCCCCCAGGTGGGACTCATGAACACTGAAGCTTTCTTT. The rearrangement uses TRBV4-3 and TRBJ1-1; D perhaps matches TRBD1 (5 bases). Germline CDR1 LGHNA, CDR2 YSLEER. This CDR3 contains 16 residues. The V end lost 4 bases, the J end lost 0 bases, and 15 bases lay between the germline ends.

The J gene is TRBJ2-2, the V gene TRBV29-1; 10 bases agree with TRBD1. Trimming at V came to 1 base and at J to 4 bases, leaving 3 bases not matched to a gene. Germline V gene sequence: CDR1 SQVTM, CDR2 ANQGSEA. This CDR3 contains 15 residues. CDR3 DNA sequence: TGCAGCGTTGAAGGGCGGACAGGGGGCACCGGGGAGCTGTTTTTT. As protein: CSVEGRTGGTGELFF.